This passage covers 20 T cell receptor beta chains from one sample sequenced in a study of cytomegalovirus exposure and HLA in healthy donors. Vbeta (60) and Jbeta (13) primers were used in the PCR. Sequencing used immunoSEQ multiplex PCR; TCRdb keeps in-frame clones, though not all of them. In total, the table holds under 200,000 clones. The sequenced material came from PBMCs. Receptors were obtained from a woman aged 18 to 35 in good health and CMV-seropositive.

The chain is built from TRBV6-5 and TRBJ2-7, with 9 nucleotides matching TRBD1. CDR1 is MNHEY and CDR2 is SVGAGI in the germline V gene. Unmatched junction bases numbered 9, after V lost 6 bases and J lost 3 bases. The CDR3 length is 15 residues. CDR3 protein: CASSRDREPIYEQYF. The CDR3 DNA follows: TGTGCCAGCAGCCGGGACAGGGAGCCCATCTACGAGCAGTACTTC.

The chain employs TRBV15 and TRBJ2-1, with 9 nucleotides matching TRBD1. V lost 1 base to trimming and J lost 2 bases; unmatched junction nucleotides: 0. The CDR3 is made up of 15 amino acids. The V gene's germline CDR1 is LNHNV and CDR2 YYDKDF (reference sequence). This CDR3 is CATSRGTGAYNEQFF. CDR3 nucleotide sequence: TGTGCCACCAGCAGAGGGACAGGGGCCTACAATGAGCAGTTCTTC.

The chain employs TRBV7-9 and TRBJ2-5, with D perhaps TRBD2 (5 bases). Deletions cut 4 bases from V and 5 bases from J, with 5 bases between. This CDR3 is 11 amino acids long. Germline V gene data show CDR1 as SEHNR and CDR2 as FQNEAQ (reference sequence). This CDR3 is CASSSGETQYF. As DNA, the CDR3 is TGTGCCAGCAGCTCGGGGGAGACCCAGTACTTC.

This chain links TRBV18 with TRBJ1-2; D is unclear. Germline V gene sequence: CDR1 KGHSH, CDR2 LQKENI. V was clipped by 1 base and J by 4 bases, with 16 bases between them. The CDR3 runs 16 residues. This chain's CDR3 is CASSPLLSGWSYGYTF. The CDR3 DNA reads TGTGCCAGCTCACCACTGCTTTCGGGGTGGAGCTATGGCTACACCTTC. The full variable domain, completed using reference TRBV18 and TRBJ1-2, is NAGVMQNPRHLVRRRGQEARLRCSPMKGHSHVYWYRQLPEEGLKFMVYLQKENIIDESGMPKERFSAEFPKEGPSILRIQQVVRGDSAAYFCASSPLLSGWSYGYTFGSGTRLTVV.

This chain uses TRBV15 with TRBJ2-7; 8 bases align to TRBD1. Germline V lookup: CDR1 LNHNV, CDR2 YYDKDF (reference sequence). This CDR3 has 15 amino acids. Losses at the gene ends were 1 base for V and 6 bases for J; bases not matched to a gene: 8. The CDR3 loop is CATSRAWTGISEQYF. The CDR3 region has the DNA TGTGCCACCAGCAGAGCCTGGACAGGGATAAGCGAGCAGTACTTC.

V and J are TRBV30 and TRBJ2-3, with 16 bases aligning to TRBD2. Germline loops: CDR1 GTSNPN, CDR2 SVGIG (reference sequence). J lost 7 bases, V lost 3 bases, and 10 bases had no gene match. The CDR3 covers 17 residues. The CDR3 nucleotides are TGTGCCTGGAGATCGACGGGACTAGCGGGAGGGCCAAATACGCAGTATTTT. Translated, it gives CAWRSTGLAGGPNTQYF.

The CDR3, as DNA: TGTGCCAGCATAAGAGGGTCCGGGGCCAACGTCCTGACTTTC. It encodes CASIRGSGANVLTF. V usage is TRBV2 and J usage is TRBJ2-6; D perhaps matches TRBD2 (5 bases). From germline, CDR1 is SNHLY and CDR2 FYNNEI. V lost 7 bases and J 4 bases, leaving 11 bases between the germline ends. This CDR3 is 14 amino acids long.

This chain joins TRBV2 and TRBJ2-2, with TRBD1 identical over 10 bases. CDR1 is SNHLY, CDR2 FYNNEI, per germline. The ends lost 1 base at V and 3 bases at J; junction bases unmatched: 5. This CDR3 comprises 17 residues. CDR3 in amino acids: CASSEVPTGGYTGELFF. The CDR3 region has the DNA TGTGCCAGCAGTGAAGTCCCGACAGGGGGCTACACCGGGGAGCTGTTTTTT.

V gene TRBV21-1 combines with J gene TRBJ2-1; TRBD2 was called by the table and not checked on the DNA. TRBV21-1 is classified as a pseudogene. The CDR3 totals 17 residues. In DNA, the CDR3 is TGTGCCAGCAGCAAAGAGGGGCGGGAGTCTCCCTACAATGAGCAGTTCTTC. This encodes CASSKEGRESPYNEQFF.

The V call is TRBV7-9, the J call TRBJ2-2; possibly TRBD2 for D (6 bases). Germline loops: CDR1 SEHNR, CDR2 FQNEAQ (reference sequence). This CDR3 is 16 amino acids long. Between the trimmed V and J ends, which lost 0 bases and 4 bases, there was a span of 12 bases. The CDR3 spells CASSLAPAGSTGELFF. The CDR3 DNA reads TGTGCCAGCAGCTTAGCGCCGGCGGGGTCCACCGGGGAGCTGTTTTTT. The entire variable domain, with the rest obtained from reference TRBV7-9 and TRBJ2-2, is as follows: DTGVSQNPRHKITKRGQNVTFRCDPISEHNRLYWYRQTLGQGPEFLTYFQNEAQLEKSRLLSDRFSAERPKGSFSTLEIQRTEQGDSAMYLCASSLAPAGSTGELFFGEGSRLTVL.

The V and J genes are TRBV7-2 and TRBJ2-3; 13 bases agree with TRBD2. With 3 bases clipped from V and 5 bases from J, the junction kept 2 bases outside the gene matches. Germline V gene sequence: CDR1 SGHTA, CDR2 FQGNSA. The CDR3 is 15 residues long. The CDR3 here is CASSFRLAGGDTQYF. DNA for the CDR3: TGTGCCAGCAGCTTCCGACTAGCGGGGGGAGATACGCAGTATTTT.

CDR3 DNA sequence: TGTGCCAGCTCATCTCCGGGAAGATATGAAAAACTGTTTTTT. The encoded protein is CASSSPGRYEKLFF. This rearrangement joins TRBV18 to TRBJ1-4; D remains ambiguous. The germline CDR1 and CDR2 sequences are KGHSH and LQKENI. The CDR3 covers 14 residues. Trimming removed 5 bases from V and 6 bases from J, with 13 bases in between.

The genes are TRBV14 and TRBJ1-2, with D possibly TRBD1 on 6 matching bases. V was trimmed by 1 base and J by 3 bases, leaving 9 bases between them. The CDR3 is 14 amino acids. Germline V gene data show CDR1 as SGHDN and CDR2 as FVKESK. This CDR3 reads CASSQVQGHYGYTF. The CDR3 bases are TGTGCCAGCAGCCAAGTACAGGGCCACTATGGCTACACCTTC.

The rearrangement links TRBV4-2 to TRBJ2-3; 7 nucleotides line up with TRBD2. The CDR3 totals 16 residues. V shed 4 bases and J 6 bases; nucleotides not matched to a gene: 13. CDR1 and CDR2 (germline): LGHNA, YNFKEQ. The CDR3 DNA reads TGTGCCAGCAGCCCACGCGATCGAGCGGGAAGGGATACGCAGTATTTT. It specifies CASSPRDRAGRDTQYF.

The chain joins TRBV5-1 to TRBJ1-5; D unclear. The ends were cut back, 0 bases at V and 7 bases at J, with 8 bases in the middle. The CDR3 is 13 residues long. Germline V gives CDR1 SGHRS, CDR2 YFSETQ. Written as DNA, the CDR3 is TGCGCCAGCAGCTTGGGTGGGAGCCAGCCCCAGCATTTT. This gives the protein CASSLGGSQPQHF.

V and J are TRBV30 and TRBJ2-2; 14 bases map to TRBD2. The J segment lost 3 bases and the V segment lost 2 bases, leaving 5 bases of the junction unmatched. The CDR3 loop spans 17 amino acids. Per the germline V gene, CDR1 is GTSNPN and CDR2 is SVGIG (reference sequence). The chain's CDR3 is CAWSPGLAGVHTGELFF. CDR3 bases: TGTGCCTGGAGTCCGGGACTAGCGGGAGTCCACACCGGGGAGCTGTTTTTT.

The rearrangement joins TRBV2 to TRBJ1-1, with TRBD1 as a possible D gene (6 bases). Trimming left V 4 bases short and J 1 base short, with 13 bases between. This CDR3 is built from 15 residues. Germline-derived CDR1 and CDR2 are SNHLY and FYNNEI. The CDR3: CASSVFGGRNTEAFF. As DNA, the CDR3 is TGTGCCAGCAGTGTCTTTGGGGGCAGGAACACTGAAGCTTTCTTT. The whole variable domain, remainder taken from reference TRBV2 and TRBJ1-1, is EPEVTQTPSHQVTQMGQEVILRCVPISNHLYFYWYRQILGQKVEFLVSFYNNEISEKSEIFDDQFSVERPDGSNFTLKIRSTKLEDSAMYFCASSVFGGRNTEAFFGQGTRLTVV.

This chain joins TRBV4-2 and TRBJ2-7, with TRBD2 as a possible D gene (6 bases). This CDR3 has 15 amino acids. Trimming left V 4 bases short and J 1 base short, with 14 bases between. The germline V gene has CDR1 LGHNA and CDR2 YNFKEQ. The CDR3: CASSRGGLPSYEQYF. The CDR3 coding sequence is TGTGCCAGCAGCCGGGGAGGACTTCCATCCTACGAGCAGTACTTC.

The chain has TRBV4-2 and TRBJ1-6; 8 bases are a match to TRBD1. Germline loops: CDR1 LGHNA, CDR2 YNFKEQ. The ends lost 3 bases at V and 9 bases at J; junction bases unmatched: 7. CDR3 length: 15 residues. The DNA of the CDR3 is TGTGCCAGCAGCCAGTCGGACAGGGAGACTTCACCCCTCCACTTT. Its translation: CASSQSDRETSPLHF.

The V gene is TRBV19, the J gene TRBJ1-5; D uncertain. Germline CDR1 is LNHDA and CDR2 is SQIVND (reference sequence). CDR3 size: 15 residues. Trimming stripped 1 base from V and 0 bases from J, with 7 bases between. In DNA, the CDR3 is TGTGCCAGTAGTATAGGAGATTATAGCAATCAGCCCCAGCATTTT. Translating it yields CASSIGDYSNQPQHF. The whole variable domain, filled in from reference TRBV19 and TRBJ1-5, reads DGGITQSPKYLFRKEGQNVTLSCEQNLNHDAMYWYRQDPGQGLRLIYYSQIVNDFQKGDIAEGYSVSREKKESFPLTVTSAQKNPTAFYLCASSIGDYSNQPQHFGDGTRLSIL.